The 2 T cell receptor beta chains in this list originate from one sample, sequenced in a study of blood T cell repertoires in COVID-19. The table came from immunoSEQ multiplex PCR; TCRdb's copy has only in-frame clones and leaves some out. The data show about 60,000 clones, with around 90% seen just once and roughly 3.2% held by the top ten. Sequenced: peripheral blood. These receptors originate from a man aged 50-60 years with active COVID-19.

This chain uses TRBV2 with TRBJ1-2; 9 bases align to TRBD1. J lost 2 bases, V lost 6 bases, and 4 bases had no gene match. Germline V gives CDR1 SNHLY, CDR2 FYNNEI. CDR3 length: 14 amino acids. The CDR3 DNA is TGTGCCAGCAGCCGACAGGGGGGAAACTATGGCTACACCTTC. This codes for CASSRQGGNYGYTF.

The chain has TRBV6-5 and TRBJ1-5, with D perhaps TRBD1 (5 bases). V was trimmed by 8 bases and J by 0 bases, leaving 14 bases between them. Germline CDR1 reads MNHEY; CDR2 reads SVGAGI. The CDR3 spans 15 residues. The CDR3 sequence: CASRRDVGSNQPQHF. CDR3 bases: TGTGCCAGCCGGCGGGACGTAGGTAGCAATCAGCCCCAGCATTTT.